Listed below are T cell receptor beta chains from one sample, sequenced in a study of regulatory T cells in long-lasting Graves disease. TCRdb re-called the multiplex PCR reads with MiXCR, one entry per CDR3 protein. This sample has more than 450,000 distinct CDR3 sequences; around 12% occur once, and the top ten carry around 9.3%. These same data were also listed under a study on T cells in Graves' hyperthyroidism and ophthalmopathy.

The material sequenced was peripheral blood mononuclear cells (PBMCs), taken at new diagnosis, from a patient treated with antithyroid drugs. All receptors come from a woman aged 25 to 45 with Graves disease. Each CDR3 is given with its conserved first and last residue. D genes are given only for firm matches. Clone size is stated in some rows and not others, as once, few, many or a class when expanded.

V	size	length	D	J	CDR3	DNA
TRBV20-1	many	17	.	TRBJ2-3	CSARDFPNRLNTDTQYF	TGCAGTGCTAGAGATTTCCCCAACCGCTTGAACACAGATACGCAGTATTTT
TRBV5-5	many	15	.	TRBJ1-1	CASSLGGAWNTEAFF	TGTGCCAGCAGCTTGGGCGGGGCCTGGAACACTGAAGCTTTCTTT
TRBV18	many	15	.	TRBJ1-5	CASSPLWSPDQPQHF	TGTGCCAGCTCACCATTATGGTCTCCTGATCAGCCCCAGCATTTT
TRBV10-3	many	13	.	TRBJ1-4	CAISEPSNEKLFF	TGTGCCATCAGTGAACCCTCCAATGAAAAACTGTTTTTT
TRBV28	many	15	.	TRBJ2-2	CASSPLLGLGGELFF	TGTGCCAGCAGTCCACTTTTGGGGCTGGGCGGGGAGCTGTTTTTT
TRBV6-5	few	15	.	TRBJ1-5	CASSYDGGDNQPQHF	TGTGCCAGCAGTTACGATGGGGGCGACAATCAGCCCCAGCATTTT
TRBV6-1	many	16	.	TRBJ1-2	CASSEAPWGSGYGYTF	TGTGCCAGCAGTGAAGCGCCCTGGGGCAGTGGCTATGGCTACACCTTC
TRBV28	few	16	TRBD1	TRBJ2-7	CASSPWGDRGAYEQYF	TGTGCCAGCAGCCCTTGGGGGGACAGGGGTGCCTACGAGCAGTACTTC
TRBV6-1	.	13	.	TRBJ2-5	CATTGRKMETQYF	TGTGCCACCACAGGGAGAAAGATGGAGACCCAGTACTTC
TRBV6-1	few	13	TRBD1	TRBJ1-2	CASCETGAFGYTF	TGTGCCAGCTGCGAAACAGGGGCTTTTGGCTACACCTTC
TRBV20-1	many	14	TRBD1	TRBJ2-1	CSASRPGGLNEQFF	TGCAGTGCTAGCCGCCCAGGGGGCTTAAATGAGCAGTTCTTC
TRBV9	many	12	.	TRBJ2-1	CASSVDWGEQFF	TGTGCCAGCAGCGTAGACTGGGGTGAGCAGTTCTTC
TRBV20-1	.	14	.	TRBJ2-7	CSARVSGRPYEQYF	TGCAGTGCTAGAGTTAGCGGAAGACCCTACGAGCAGTACTTC
TRBV2	many	11	.	TRBJ1-1	CASKGHTEAFF	TGTGCCAGCAAAGGTCACACTGAAGCTTTCTTT
TRBV7-2	many	14	TRBD2	TRBJ2-7	CASSLALAQSGQYF	TGTGCCAGCAGCTTAGCACTAGCGCAGTCTGGGCAGTACTTC
TRBV6-2/TRBV6-3	.	15	TRBD1	TRBJ1-1	CASRPPDRTGTEAFF	TGTGCCAGCAGACCTCCTGACAGGACAGGCACTGAAGCTTTCTTT